A selection of T cell receptor beta chains follows, all from one sample in a study of blood T cells in healthy people across ages. TCRdb ran MiXCR on the 5' RACE reads and lists one entry per CDR3 protein. Of some 1,500,000 distinct CDR3 sequences detected, around 40% appear once; the ten largest clones hold over 3.5%. The material sequenced was blood. These receptors were obtained from a woman between 18 and 30 years old in good health. Each CDR3 is given with its conserved first and last residue. The order of the fields is J gene, V gene, clone size, D gene, CDR3 DNA, CDR3 protein. D genes are given only for firm matches. The listing skips clone size in some rows; elsewhere it reads once, few, many or a size class.

J: TRBJ2-1; V: TRBV27; size: few; D: .; DNA: TGTGCCAGCAGTTCACCGGGACTTCTCAGTGGGGAGCAGTTCTTC; CDR3: CASSSPGLLSGEQFF
J: TRBJ1-1; V: TRBV6-2/TRBV6-3; size: .; D: TRBD1; DNA: TGTGCCAGCAATGACAGGGACAACACTGAAGCTTTCTTT; CDR3: CASNDRDNTEAFF
J: TRBJ1-4; V: TRBV12-3/TRBV12-4; size: .; D: .; DNA: TGTGCCAGCAGTCCTGACAGTAATGAAAAACTGTTTTTT; CDR3: CASSPDSNEKLFF
J: TRBJ1-2; V: TRBV20-1; size: few; D: .; DNA: TGCAGTGCAGCCGACGGGCGGCGTTATGGCTACACCTTC; CDR3: CSAADGRRYGYTF
J: TRBJ2-5; V: TRBV12-3/TRBV12-4; size: .; D: TRBD2; DNA: TGTGCCAGCAGTTCCCTAGCGGGTGTCCGAGAGACCCAGTACTTC; CDR3: CASSSLAGVRETQYF
J: TRBJ2-6; V: TRBV5-1; size: few; D: .; DNA: TGCGCCAGCAGTTTGTGGCTCCGCTCTGGGGCCAACGTCCTGACTTTC; CDR3: CASSLWLRSGANVLTF
J: TRBJ2-4; V: TRBV6-6; size: .; D: .; DNA: TGTGCCAGCAGTTACCTAACGGGGGTAGCCAAAAACATTCAGTACTTC; CDR3: CASSYLTGVAKNIQYF
J: TRBJ1-2; V: TRBV7-9; size: few; D: .; DNA: TGTGCCAGCAGCAACTCGCCCGGGCCCGTGGGCTATGGCTACACCTTC; CDR3: CASSNSPGPVGYGYTF
J: TRBJ1-2; V: TRBV24-1; size: .; D: TRBD1; DNA: TGTGCCACCAGTGACCGGGGACAGACCTATGGCTACACCTTC; CDR3: CATSDRGQTYGYTF
J: TRBJ2-4; V: TRBV20-1; size: few; D: TRBD1; DNA: TGCAGTGCTAGACAGGGGGCAAACATTCAGTACTTC; CDR3: CSARQGANIQYF
J: TRBJ2-7; V: TRBV2; size: .; D: .; DNA: TGTGCCAGCAGTGAGATTACTAGTAATTTCTACGAGCAGTACTTC; CDR3: CASSEITSNFYEQYF
J: TRBJ1-4; V: TRBV29-1; size: few; D: .; DNA: TGCAGTGTAAAACAGGGTGCGGCTAATGAAAAACTGTTTTTT; CDR3: CSVKQGAANEKLFF
J: TRBJ2-1; V: TRBV10-3; size: few; D: TRBD2; DNA: TGTGCCATCAGTGAGGAGCTAGCGGGTCCCTACAATGAGCAGTTCTTC; CDR3: CAISEELAGPYNEQFF
J: TRBJ2-1; V: TRBV6-5; size: .; D: .; DNA: TGTGCCAGCAGTTACGAACAGGGTTACTACAATGAGCAGTTCTTC; CDR3: CASSYEQGYYNEQFF
J: TRBJ2-1; V: TRBV9; size: .; D: TRBD1; DNA: TGTGCCAGCAGCCCCCCCGGGACAGGGTTTTACAATGAGCAGTTCTTC; CDR3: CASSPPGTGFYNEQFF
J: TRBJ2-1; V: TRBV5-1; size: few; D: TRBD2; DNA: TGCGCCAGCAGCTTTCCGGAGACTAGCGCGAGTTTTTACAATGAGCAGTTCTTC; CDR3: CASSFPETSASFYNEQFF
J: TRBJ1-2; V: TRBV12-3/TRBV12-4; size: .; D: TRBD1; DNA: TGTGCCAGCAGCAAGGGACAGGTTGCAGGCTACACCTTC; CDR3: CASSKGQVAGYTF
J: TRBJ1-4; V: TRBV12-3/TRBV12-4; size: .; D: .; DNA: TGTGCCAGCAGTTACCAGGAGATGGAAAAACTGTTTTTT; CDR3: CASSYQEMEKLFF
J: TRBJ1-2; V: TRBV12-3/TRBV12-4; size: .; D: .; DNA: TGTGCCAGCAGTCCCCTTACTGGGACGCCCAGCTATGGCTACACCTTC; CDR3: CASSPLTGTPSYGYTF
J: TRBJ2-1; V: TRBV24-1; size: .; D: .; DNA: TGTGCCACCAGTGAGGCTGGAGGTCCCAAGTTCGATGAGCAGTTCTTC; CDR3: CATSEAGGPKFDEQFF
J: TRBJ2-7; V: TRBV9; size: .; D: .; DNA: TGTGCCAGCAGCGTAGCGATGGAGGCCCCCTACGAGCAGTACTTC; CDR3: CASSVAMEAPYEQYF
J: TRBJ1-4; V: TRBV5-1; size: .; D: TRBD1; DNA: TGCGCCAGCAGCACAAGGACAGGGGGCACTGAAAAACTGTTTTTT; CDR3: CASSTRTGGTEKLFF
J: TRBJ1-2; V: TRBV4-1; size: few; D: .; DNA: TGCGCCAGCAGCCAAGAACGGGGGCATGGCTACACCTTC; CDR3: CASSQERGHGYTF
J: TRBJ2-7; V: TRBV11-1; size: few; D: .; DNA: TGTGCCAGCAGCGCCAGACACATTTCCTACGAGCAGTACTTC; CDR3: CASSARHISYEQYF